Sequencing of this TCR beta chain was carried out in a study of T cell repertoires in cytomegalovirus infection. For the study at large: It was the public TCR beta signatures that indicated both CMV infection and matching HLA type. Study-wide results and limits: The ex vivo response was dominated by HLA-C-restricted CMV-specific TCR beta clonotypes.

TCRdb re-called the reads with MiXCR, one entry per CDR3 protein. Among hundreds of thousands of distinct CDR3 sequences listed, about a third were seen once. CDR3 length: 16 residues. V gave up 7 bases and J gave up 6 bases; unmatched junction bases: 12. The germline V gene encodes CDR1 MDHEN and CDR2 SYDVKM. This clonotype was observed once. What it binds is not known. The sequence derives from a human donor in good health (CMV status not recorded). Some clones in this sample may be carry-over from other donors' samples. Sequencing was performed on PBMCs. The chain combines TRBV28 with TRBJ2-1; 10 bases are a match to TRBD2. The CDR3 loop is CASISPGTSVSNEQFF. CDR3 in DNA: TGTGCCAGCATTTCCCCCGGGACTAGCGTGAGCAATGAGCAGTTCTTC.